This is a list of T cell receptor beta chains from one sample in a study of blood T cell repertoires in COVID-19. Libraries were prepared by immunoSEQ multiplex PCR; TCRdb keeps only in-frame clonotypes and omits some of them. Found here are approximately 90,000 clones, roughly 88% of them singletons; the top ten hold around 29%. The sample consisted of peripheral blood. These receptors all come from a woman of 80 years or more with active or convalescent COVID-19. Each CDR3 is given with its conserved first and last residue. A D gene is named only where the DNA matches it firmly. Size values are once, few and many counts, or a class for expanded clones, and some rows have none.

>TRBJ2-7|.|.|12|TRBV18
CASSPEAREQYF
TGTGCCAGCTCACCAGAAGCTCGCGAGCAGTACTTC
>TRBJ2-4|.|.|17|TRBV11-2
CASSLVGQGLAKNIQYF
TGTGCCAGCAGCTTAGTGGGGCAGGGACTAGCCAAAAACATTCAGTACTTC
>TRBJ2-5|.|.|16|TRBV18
CASSPVGGGRGETQYF
TGTGCCAGCTCACCAGTAGGCGGGGGCAGGGGAGAGACCCAGTACTTC
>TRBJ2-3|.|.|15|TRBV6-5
CASSLSYGGADTQYF
TGTGCCAGCAGCCTATCGTATGGGGGCGCAGATACGCAGTATTTT
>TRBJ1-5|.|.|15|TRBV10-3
CAISESGAGAQPQHF
TGTGCCATCAGTGAGTCTGGGGCAGGGGCTCAGCCCCAGCATTTT
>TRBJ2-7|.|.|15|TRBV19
CASTFPQDTAYEQYF
TGTGCCAGTACCTTCCCTCAAGACACAGCCTACGAGCAGTACTTC
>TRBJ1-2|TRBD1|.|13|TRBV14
CASSPRQGDGYTF
TGTGCCAGCAGTCCTAGACAGGGCGATGGCTACACCTTC
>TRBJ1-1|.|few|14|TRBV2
CASAWTAGGTEAFF
TGTGCCAGCGCTTGGACAGCCGGCGGGACTGAAGCTTTCTTT
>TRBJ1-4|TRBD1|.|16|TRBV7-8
CASSLRPGQINEKLFF
TGTGCCAGCAGCTTGAGACCGGGACAGATTAATGAAAAACTGTTTTTT
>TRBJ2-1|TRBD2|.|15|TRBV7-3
CASSKGLAPENEQFF
TGTGCCAGCAGCAAGGGACTAGCGCCTGAGAATGAGCAGTTCTTC
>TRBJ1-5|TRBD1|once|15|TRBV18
CASSSTGGSNQPQHF
TGTGCCAGCTCGTCTACAGGGGGCAGCAATCAGCCCCAGCATTTT
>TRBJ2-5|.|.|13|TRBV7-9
CASSLGGPETQYF
TGTGCCAGCAGCTTAGGAGGGCCTGAGACCCAGTACTTC
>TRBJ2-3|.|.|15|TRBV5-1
CASSLALASTDTQYF
TGCGCCAGCAGCTTGGCCCTAGCCTCCACAGATACGCAGTATTTT
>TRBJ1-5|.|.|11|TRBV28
CASSFNQPQHF
TGTGCCAGCAGCTTCAATCAGCCCCAGCATTTT
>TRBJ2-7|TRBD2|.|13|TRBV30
CAWRLAGSYEQYF
TGTGCCTGGAGACTAGCGGGATCTTACGAGCAGTACTTC
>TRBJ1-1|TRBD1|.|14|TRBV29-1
CSAEKPPQGAEAFF
TGCAGCGCCGAAAAGCCGCCCCAGGGGGCTGAAGCTTTCTTT
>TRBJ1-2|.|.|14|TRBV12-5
CASGSYPGVYGYTF
TGTGCTAGTGGTTCCTACCCAGGGGTCTATGGCTACACCTTC
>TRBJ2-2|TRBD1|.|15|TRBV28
CASTRDRTNTGELFF
TGTGCCAGCACCCGGGACAGGACGAACACCGGGGAGCTGTTTTTT
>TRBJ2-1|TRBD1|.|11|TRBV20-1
CSAREGQLKFF
TGCAGTGCTAGAGAGGGACAGCTGAAGTTCTTC
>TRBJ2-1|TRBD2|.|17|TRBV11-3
CASSSTGLGASYNEQFF
TGTGCCAGCAGCTCGACCGGACTAGGGGCGTCCTACAATGAGCAGTTCTTC
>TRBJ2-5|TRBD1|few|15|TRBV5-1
CASSLGTGGIETQYF
TGCGCCAGCAGCTTAGGGACAGGGGGGATAGAGACCCAGTACTTC
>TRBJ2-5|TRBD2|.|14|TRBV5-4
CASSLDLAGETQYF
TGTGCCAGCAGCTTGGATCTAGCGGGAGAGACCCAGTACTTC
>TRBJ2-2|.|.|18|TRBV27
CASKPQGLAGVWTGELFF
TGTGCCAGCAAACCACAGGGACTGGCGGGAGTCTGGACCGGGGAGCTGTTTTTT
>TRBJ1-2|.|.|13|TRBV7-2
CASSSGLNYGYTF
TGTGCCAGCAGCTCGGGTCTAAACTATGGCTACACCTTC
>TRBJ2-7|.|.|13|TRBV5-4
CASSLDRAYEQYF
TGTGCCAGCAGCTTGGACAGGGCCTACGAGCAGTACTTC
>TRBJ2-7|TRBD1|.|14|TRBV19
CASSIRDRGYEQYF
TGTGCCAGTAGTATACGAGACAGGGGCTACGAGCAGTACTTC
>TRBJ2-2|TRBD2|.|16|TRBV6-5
CASSYPTSGRTGELFF
TGTGCCAGCAGTTACCCGACTAGCGGGAGAACCGGGGAGCTGTTTTTT
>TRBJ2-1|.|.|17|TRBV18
CASSAYLPASSYNEQFF
TGTGCCAGCTCAGCCTACCTACCCGCGAGCTCCTACAATGAGCAGTTCTTC
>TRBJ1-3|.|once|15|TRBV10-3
CAISGQGSSGNTIYF
TGTGCCATCAGTGGGCAGGGGAGCTCTGGAAACACCATATATTTT
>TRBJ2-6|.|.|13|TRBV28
CASSILRANVLTF
TGTGCCAGCAGTATCCTCCGGGCCAACGTCCTGACTTTC
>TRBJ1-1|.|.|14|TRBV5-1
CASSSGQRYTEAFF
TGCGCCAGCAGCTCTGGACAGAGATACACTGAAGCTTTCTTT
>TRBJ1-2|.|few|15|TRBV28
CASSLSPTEIYGYTF
TGTGCCAGCAGTTTATCCCCAACAGAGATCTATGGCTACACCTTC
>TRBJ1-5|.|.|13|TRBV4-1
CASSHRTGQPQHF
TGCGCCAGCAGCCATCGGACGGGGCAGCCCCAGCATTTT
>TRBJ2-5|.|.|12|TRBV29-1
CSVVRGQETQYF
TGCAGCGTTGTCAGGGGCCAAGAGACCCAGTACTTC
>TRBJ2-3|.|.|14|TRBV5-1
CASRFRDNTDTQYF
TGCGCCAGCAGATTCCGGGACAACACAGATACGCAGTATTTT
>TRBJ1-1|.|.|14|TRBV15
CATGPRETNTEAFF
TGTGCCACCGGCCCTCGGGAGACCAACACTGAAGCTTTCTTT
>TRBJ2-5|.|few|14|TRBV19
CASSIPTRQETQYF
TGTGCCAGTAGTATCCCGACGAGGCAAGAGACCCAGTACTTC
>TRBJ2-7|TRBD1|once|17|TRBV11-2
CASSQPRRAGGFYEQYF
TGTGCCAGCAGCCAACCACGTCGGGCAGGGGGTTTCTACGAGCAGTACTTC
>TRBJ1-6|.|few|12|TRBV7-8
CASSLSDGPLHF
TGTGCCAGCAGCTTAAGCGATGGGCCCCTCCACTTT
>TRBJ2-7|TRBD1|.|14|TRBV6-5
CASSKNRGTYEQYF
TGTGCCAGCAGTAAGAACAGGGGGACCTACGAGCAGTACTTC
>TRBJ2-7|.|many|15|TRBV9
CASSVGGELTYEQYF
TGTGCCAGCAGCGTAGGGGGGGAGCTAACCTACGAGCAGTACTTC
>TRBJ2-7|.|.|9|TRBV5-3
CAPQREQYF
TGTGCCCCCCAGCGGGAGCAGTACTTC